Each of the 20 T cell receptor beta chains below was sequenced from the same sample in a study of blood T cells in healthy people across ages. Sample-barcoded 5' priming and a J-beta primer mix drove a second PCR of about 6 to 12 cycles. One entry per CDR3 protein, called by TCRdb with MiXCR from the 5' RACE reads. The sample records about 1.7 million distinct CDR3 sequences, roughly 30% being singletons. Sequenced material: blood. Receptors were obtained from a woman in her 30s in good health.

The chain uses TRBV20-1 and TRBJ2-1; 8 bases align to TRBD2. Trimming took 2 bases from V and 7 from J; bases not matched to a gene: 7. Germline V CDR1 and CDR2: DFQATT, SNEGSKA (reference sequence). This CDR3 is built from 14 residues. The CDR3 loop is CSARSGGSRNEQFF. The CDR3 nucleotides read TGCAGTGCTAGAAGCGGGGGAAGTAGAAATGAGCAGTTCTTC.

V usage is TRBV11-2 and J usage is TRBJ2-4; possibly TRBD1 for D (6 bases). CDR1 is SGHAT, CDR2 FQNNGV, per germline. The CDR3 is made up of 14 amino acids. V gave up 1 base and J gave up 13 bases, with 17 bases separating them. In DNA form, the CDR3 reads TGTGCCAGCAGCTTAGTGGCAGGGACAAATGAGCAGTACTTC. The encoded protein is CASSLVAGTNEQYF.

On this clonotype itself: The junction shows a germline mismatch at one end, possibly a read error. The chain employs TRBV29-1 and TRBJ1-2, with a tentative D call TRBD1 (5 bases). Germline V gene data show CDR1 as SQVTM and CDR2 as ANQGSEA. The CDR3 has 12 residues. Here the CDR3 reads CNVEGLGGGYTF. The CDR3 DNA sequence: TGCAACGTTGAAGGCCTCGGGGGAGGCTACACCTTC.

This clonotype was seen many times. The V gene is TRBV5-1, the J gene TRBJ2-3; D gene ambiguous. This CDR3 has 15 residues. The germline gives CDR1 SGHRS, CDR2 YFSETQ. Trimming pared 0 bases from V and 0 bases from J, leaving 8 bases between. CDR3 sequence reads: CASSLDRTSTDTQYF. In DNA form, the CDR3 reads TGCGCCAGCAGCTTGGACAGAACTAGCACAGATACGCAGTATTTT.

To note about this clonotype: The junction does not match germline at one end; this may be a read error. The rearrangement links TRBV5-6 to TRBJ2-1; 13 bases line up with TRBD2. The CDR3 is made up of 20 amino acids. Looked up from germline, CDR1 is SGHDT and CDR2 is YYEEEE. Written as DNA, the CDR3 is TGTGCCAGCAGCTCGACCAGACTAGCGGGGGGCAGGGTAGCCTACAATGGGCAGTTCTTC. Translated, it gives CASSSTRLAGGRVAYNGQFF.

This clonotype was observed a handful of times. CDR3 nucleotide sequence: TGCGCCAGCAGCTTGCCGTCTAGCGGGGCCCTCCAGTACTTC. Translated, it gives CASSLPSSGALQYF. V usage is TRBV5-1 and J usage is TRBJ2-5; TRBD2 aligns across 9 bases. CDR1 is SGHRS, CDR2 YFSETQ, per germline. Germline trimming cut 1 base from V and 10 bases from J; bases unmatched to any gene: 8. The CDR3 loop spans 14 amino acids.

The chain joins TRBV27 to TRBJ1-2, with 7 bases identical to TRBD1. The V segment lost 6 bases and the J segment 5 bases; nucleotides outside the gene matches: 12. Germline CDR1 reads MNHEY; CDR2 reads SMNVEV (reference sequence). The CDR3 has 15 amino acids. CDR3 nucleotide sequence: TGTGCCAGCAGCACAAAAGCGACAGGGATATATGGCTACACCTTC. Translation gives CASSTKATGIYGYTF.

Remarks on this clonotype: An end of the junction does not agree with germline; a read error may underlie this. J is TRBJ2-3 and V is TRBV4-2; 7 bases map to TRBD2. CDR1 LGHNA and CDR2 YNFKEQ come from the germline V gene. The CDR3 sequence is 16 residues long. The CDR3 spells CASSRQTSLETDTQYF. In nucleotides, the CDR3 is TGTGCCAGTAGCCGCCAGACTAGCTTAGAGACGGATACGCAGTATTTT.

This clonotype was counted a few times. The chain joins TRBV20-1 to TRBJ2-5; no reliable D call. The CDR3 sequence is 14 residues long. Germline V CDR1 and CDR2: DFQATT, SNEGSKA (reference sequence). V was trimmed by 2 bases and J by 1 base, leaving 11 bases between them. CDR3 residues: CSARPSPGQETQYF. The CDR3 DNA follows: TGCAGTGCTAGACCTTCCCCCGGCCAAGAGACCCAGTACTTC.

This clonotype was recorded a few times. The J gene is TRBJ2-7, the V gene TRBV5-1; D possibly corresponds to TRBD2 (5 bases). Germline V gives CDR1 SGHRS, CDR2 YFSETQ. Trimming left V 1 base short and J 2 bases short, with 10 bases between. This CDR3 comprises 14 residues. CDR3 region: CASSLTPGTYEQYF. The CDR3 DNA follows: TGCGCCAGCAGCTTGACCCCGGGGACCTACGAGCAGTACTTC.

This clonotype was seen once. One end of the junction varies from germline; a read error may be responsible. The CDR3 sequence is CASSPTGDFHACF. The DNA for the CDR3 is TGTGCCAGCTCACCGACAGGGGACTTTCATGCTTGCTTT. The chain has TRBV18 and TRBJ1-1; TRBD1 matches at 8 bases. The CDR3 is 13 amino acids. From germline, CDR1 is KGHSH and CDR2 LQKENI.

This clonotype was counted ten times or more. This sequence joins TRBV18 and TRBJ2-5; perhaps TRBD1 as D (6 bases). Deletions cut 2 bases from V and 4 bases from J, with 11 bases between. The CDR3 has 14 residues. Germline CDR1 reads KGHSH; CDR2 reads LQKENI. CDR3 loop: CASSPEQGGETQYF. The DNA for the CDR3 is TGTGCCAGCTCACCAGAACAGGGTGGAGAGACCCAGTACTTC.

The chain uses TRBV7-8 and TRBJ2-7; D is unresolved. The V end was cut by 2 bases, the J end by 6 bases, with 8 bases between. The CDR3 totals 12 residues. CDR1 and CDR2 (germline): SGHVS, FQNEAQ. The CDR3 DNA reads TGTGCCAGCAGCTTACAGCTTCGCGAGCAGTACTTC. Residues: CASSLQLREQYF.

This clonotype was counted ten times or more. V is TRBV6-2 or TRBV6-3 and J is TRBJ2-4, with D possibly TRBD2 on 5 matching bases. Germline V gene data show CDR1 as MNHEY and CDR2 as SVGEGT. Trimming left V 5 bases short and J 4 bases short, with 15 bases between. This CDR3 spans 15 amino acids. The CDR3 loop is CASSPPGERKNIQYF. In DNA, the CDR3 is TGTGCCAGCAGTCCCCCCGGGGAGCGGAAAAACATTCAGTACTTC.

This clonotype has only a few counts. The chain couples TRBV12-3 or TRBV12-4 to TRBJ2-7; 14 nucleotides line up with TRBD2. This CDR3 region has 14 residues. The V gene end was trimmed by 5 bases and the J gene end by 6 bases; junction bases not matched to a gene: 3. CDR3 residues: CASSGLAGGSEQYF. The DNA for the CDR3 is TGTGCCAGCAGTGGACTAGCGGGAGGTTCCGAGCAGTACTTC.

This clonotype was observed a handful of times. The chain carries TRBV20-1 and TRBJ2-7, with D possibly matching TRBD1 (7 bases). V gave up 1 base and J gave up 5 bases, with 9 bases separating them. There are 12 residues in the CDR3. Germline-derived CDR1 and CDR2 are DFQATT and SNEGSKA (reference sequence). The CDR3 is CSARVRGDEQYF. DNA for the CDR3: TGCAGTGCTAGAGTCAGGGGGGACGAGCAGTACTTC.

Turning to this clonotype: A much larger clone differs from this one at a single base, so this may be a read error. The chain uses TRBV6-6 and TRBJ2-7, with 8 bases identical to TRBD1. CDR3 length: 13 residues. J lost 9 bases, V lost 6 bases, and 10 bases had no gene match. Germline CDR1 reads MNHNY; CDR2 reads SVGAGI (reference sequence). In nucleotides, the CDR3 is TGTGCCAGCAGGTATAGGGGAGACAGGGGGCAGTACTTC. This translates into CASRYRGDRGQYF.

In its sample, this clonotype was seen a few times. This rearrangement joins TRBV5-1 to TRBJ2-5, with D uncertain. The CDR3 is 14 residues long. Trimming removed 2 bases at V and 2 bases at J, with 10 bases between. Germline CDR1 SGHRS, CDR2 YFSETQ. The CDR3 DNA reads as TGCGCCAGCAGCTTTCATCAGAGGCAAGAGACCCAGTACTTC. This sequence encodes CASSFHQRQETQYF.

The rearrangement joins TRBV5-1 to TRBJ2-5; 11 bases agree with TRBD1. The J call is doubtful: the DNA matches TRBJ2-7 better. CDR3 length: 16 amino acids. The V gene's germline CDR1 is SGHRS and CDR2 YFSETQ. Written as DNA, the CDR3 is TGCGCCAGCAGCTTGGGGACAGGGGGCGAGGGGTGCGAGCAGTACTTC. Translating it yields CASSLGTGGEGCEQYF.

This clonotype has only a few counts. The chain recombines TRBV29-1 with TRBJ2-2; 8 nucleotides align to TRBD2. V dropped 4 bases and J dropped 0; count of bases not matched to a gene: 13. This CDR3 spans 18 amino acids. Germline V gene sequence: CDR1 SQVTM, CDR2 ANQGSEA. The CDR3, as DNA: TGCAGCGTTGGGGGGGGACTAGACAGTCACGCGAACACCGGGGAGCTGTTTTTT. Protein product: CSVGGGLDSHANTGELFF.